This T cell receptor (beta chain) is drawn from a study of blood T cell repertoires in COVID-19. Turning to the study itself: Whether acute or convalescent, the COVID-19 samples came from the United States, Italy and Spain. T cells, B-cell-depleted T cells, or PBMCs supplied cDNA or gDNA.

V trimming: 0 bases; J trimming: 9 bases; junction bases outside the gene matches: 7. The CDR3 covers 13 residues. CDR1 GTSNPN and CDR2 SVGIG come from the germline V gene (reference sequence). Source study methods: Scientists estimated how many nucleated cells there were by amplifying reference gene primers. Sequencing was performed with immunoSEQ multiplex PCR; in TCRdb, only in-frame clones are kept and a portion is missing. V and J calls and clone size come straight from that table; D and trimming were deduced from the DNA. The repertoire includes about 35,000 clones, roughly 85% of them detected once, and approximately 3.5% sits in the top ten.

Sequenced material: peripheral blood. This TCR was recovered from a man aged 45-60 years with acute or convalescent COVID-19. The chain couples TRBV30 to TRBJ2-7; 8 bases line up with TRBD2. Here the CDR3 DNA reads TGTGCCTGGAGTGTGGCGGGGGGTGGTCGGCAGTACTTC. Its protein product is CAWSVAGGGRQYF.